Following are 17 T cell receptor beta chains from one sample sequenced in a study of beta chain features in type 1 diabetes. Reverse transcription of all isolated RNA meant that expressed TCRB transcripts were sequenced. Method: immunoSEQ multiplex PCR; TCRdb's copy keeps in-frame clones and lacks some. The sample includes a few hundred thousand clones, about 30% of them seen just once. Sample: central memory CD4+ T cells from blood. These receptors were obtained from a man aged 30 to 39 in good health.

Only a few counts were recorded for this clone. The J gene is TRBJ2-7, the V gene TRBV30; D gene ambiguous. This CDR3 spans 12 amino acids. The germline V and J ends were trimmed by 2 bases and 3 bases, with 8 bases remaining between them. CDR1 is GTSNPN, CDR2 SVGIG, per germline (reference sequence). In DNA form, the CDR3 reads TGTGCCTGGAGTCAGCAGGTCTACGAGCAGTACTTC. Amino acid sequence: CAWSQQVYEQYF. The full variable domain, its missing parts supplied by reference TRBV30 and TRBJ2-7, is SQTIHQWPATLVQPVGSPLSLECTVEGTSNPNLYWYRQAAGRGLQLLFYSVGIGQISSEVPQNLSASRPQDRQFILSSKKLLLSDSGFYLCAWSQQVYEQYFGPGTRLTVT.

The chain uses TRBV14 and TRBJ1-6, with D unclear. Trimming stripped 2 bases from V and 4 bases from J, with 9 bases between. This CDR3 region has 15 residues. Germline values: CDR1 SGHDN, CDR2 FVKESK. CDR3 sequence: CASSQIPGYNSPLHF. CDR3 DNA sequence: TGTGCCAGCAGCCAAATCCCGGGATATAATTCACCCCTCCACTTT.

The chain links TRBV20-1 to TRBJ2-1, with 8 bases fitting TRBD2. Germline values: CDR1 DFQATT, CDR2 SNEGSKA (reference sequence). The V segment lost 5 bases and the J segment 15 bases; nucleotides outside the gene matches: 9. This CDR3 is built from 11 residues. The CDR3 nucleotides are TGCAGTGCTGGCCCCGGGAGGGCCCGGTTCTTC. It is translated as CSAGPGRARFF.

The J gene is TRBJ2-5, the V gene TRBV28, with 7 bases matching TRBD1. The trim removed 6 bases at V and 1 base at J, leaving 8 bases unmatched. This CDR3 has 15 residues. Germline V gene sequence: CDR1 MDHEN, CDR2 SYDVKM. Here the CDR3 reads CASSHRDSLQETQYF. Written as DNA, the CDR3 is TGTGCCAGCAGCCACCGGGACAGCCTCCAAGAGACCCAGTACTTC.

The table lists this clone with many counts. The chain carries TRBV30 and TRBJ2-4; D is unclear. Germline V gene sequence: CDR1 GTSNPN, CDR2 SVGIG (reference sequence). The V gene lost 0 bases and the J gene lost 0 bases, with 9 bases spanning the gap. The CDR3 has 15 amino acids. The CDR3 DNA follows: TGTGCCTGGAGTGTGGCGGAGATAGCCAAAAACATTCAGTACTTC. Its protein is CAWSVAEIAKNIQYF.

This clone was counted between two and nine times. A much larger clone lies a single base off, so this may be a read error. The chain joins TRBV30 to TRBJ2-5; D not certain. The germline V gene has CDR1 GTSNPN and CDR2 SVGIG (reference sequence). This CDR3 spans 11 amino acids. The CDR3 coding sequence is TGTGCCTGGAGTGACCAAGAGGCCCAGTACTTC. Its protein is CAWSDQEAQYF.

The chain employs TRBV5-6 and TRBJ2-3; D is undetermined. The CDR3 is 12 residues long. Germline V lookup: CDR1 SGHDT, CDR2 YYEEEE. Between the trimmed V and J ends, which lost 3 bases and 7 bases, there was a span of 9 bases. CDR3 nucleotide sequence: TGTGCCAGCAGCTCATCGCCCCATACGCAGTATTTT. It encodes CASSSSPHTQYF.

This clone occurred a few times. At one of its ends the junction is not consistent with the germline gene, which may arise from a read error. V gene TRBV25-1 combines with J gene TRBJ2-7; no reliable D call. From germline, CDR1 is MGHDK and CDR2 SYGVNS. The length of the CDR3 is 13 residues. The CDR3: CASREWVPYEQYF. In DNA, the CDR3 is TGTGCCAGCAGGGAATGGGTACCCTACGAGCAGTACTTC.

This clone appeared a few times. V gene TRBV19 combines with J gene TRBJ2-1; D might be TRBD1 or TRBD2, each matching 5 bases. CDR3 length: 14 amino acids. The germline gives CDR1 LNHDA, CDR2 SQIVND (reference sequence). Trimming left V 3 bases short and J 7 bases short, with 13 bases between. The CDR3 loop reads CASSIAQGRNEQFF. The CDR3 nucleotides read TGTGCCAGTAGTATTGCGCAGGGACGGAATGAGCAGTTCTTC.

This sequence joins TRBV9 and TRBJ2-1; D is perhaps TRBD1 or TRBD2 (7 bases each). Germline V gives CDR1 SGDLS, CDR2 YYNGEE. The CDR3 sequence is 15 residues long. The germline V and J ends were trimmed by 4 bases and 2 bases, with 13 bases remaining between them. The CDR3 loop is CASSPPGGAYNEQFF. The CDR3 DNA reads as TGTGCCAGCAGCCCCCCAGGGGGGGCCTACAATGAGCAGTTCTTC.

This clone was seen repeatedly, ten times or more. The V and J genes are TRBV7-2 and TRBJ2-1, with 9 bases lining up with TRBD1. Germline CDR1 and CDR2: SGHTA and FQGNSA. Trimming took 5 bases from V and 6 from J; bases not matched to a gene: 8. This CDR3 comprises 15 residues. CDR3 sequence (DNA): TGTGCCAGCAGCCCGGACAGGGGAGGTTTCAATGAGCAGTTCTTC. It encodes CASSPDRGGFNEQFF.

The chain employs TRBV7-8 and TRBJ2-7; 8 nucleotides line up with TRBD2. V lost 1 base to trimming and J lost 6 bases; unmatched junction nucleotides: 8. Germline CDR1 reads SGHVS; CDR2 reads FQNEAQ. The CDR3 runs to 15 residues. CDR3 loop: CASSLGRGRPGEQYF. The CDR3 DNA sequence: TGTGCCAGCAGCTTAGGACGCGGGAGGCCTGGCGAGCAGTACTTC.

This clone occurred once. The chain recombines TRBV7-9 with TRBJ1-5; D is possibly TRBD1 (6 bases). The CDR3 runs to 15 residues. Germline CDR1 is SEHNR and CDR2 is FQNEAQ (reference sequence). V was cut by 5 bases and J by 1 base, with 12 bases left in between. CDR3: CASSLGQLSNQPQHF. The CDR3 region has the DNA TGTGCCAGCAGCCTCGGACAGCTGAGCAATCAGCCCCAGCATTTT.

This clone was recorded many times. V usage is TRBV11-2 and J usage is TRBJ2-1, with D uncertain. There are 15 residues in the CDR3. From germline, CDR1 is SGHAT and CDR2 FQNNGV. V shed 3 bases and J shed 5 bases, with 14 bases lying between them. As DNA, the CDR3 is TGTGCCAGCAGCTTTTGGCCCCCAACCGACAATGAGCAGTTCTTC. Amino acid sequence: CASSFWPPTDNEQFF.

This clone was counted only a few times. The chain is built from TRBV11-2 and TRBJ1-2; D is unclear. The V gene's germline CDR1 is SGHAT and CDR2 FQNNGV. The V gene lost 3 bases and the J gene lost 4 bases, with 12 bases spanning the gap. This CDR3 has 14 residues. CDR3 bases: TGTGCCAGCAGCTTGGGATCCACTCTCTATGGCTACACCTTC. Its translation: CASSLGSTLYGYTF.

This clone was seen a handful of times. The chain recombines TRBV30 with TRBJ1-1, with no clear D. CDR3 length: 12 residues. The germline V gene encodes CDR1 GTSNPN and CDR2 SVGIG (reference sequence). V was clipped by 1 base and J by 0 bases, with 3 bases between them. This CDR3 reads CAWSEMNTEAFF. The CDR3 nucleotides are TGTGCCTGGAGTGAAATGAACACTGAAGCTTTCTTT.

This CDR3 reads CASSQEVGAGGNQPQHF. The CDR3, as DNA: TGCGCCAGCAGCCAAGAAGTGGGGGCCGGAGGCAATCAGCCCCAGCATTTT. The chain couples TRBV4-3 to TRBJ1-5, with a weak D call TRBD1 (6 bases). Germline assignment: CDR1 LGHNA and CDR2 YSLEER. This CDR3 comprises 17 residues. Trimming pared 0 bases from V and 2 bases from J, leaving 14 bases between.